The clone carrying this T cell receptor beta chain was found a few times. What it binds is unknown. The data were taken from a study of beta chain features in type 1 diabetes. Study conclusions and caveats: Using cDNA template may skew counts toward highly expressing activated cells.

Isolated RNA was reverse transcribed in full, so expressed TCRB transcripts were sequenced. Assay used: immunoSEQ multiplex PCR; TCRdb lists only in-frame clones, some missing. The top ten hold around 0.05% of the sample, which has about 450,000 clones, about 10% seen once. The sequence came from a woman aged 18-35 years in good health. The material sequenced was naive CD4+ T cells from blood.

CDR3 region: CAISEPGLGRNIQYF. CDR3 in DNA: TGTGCCATCAGTGAGCCAGGACTAGGGAGGAACATTCAGTACTTC. The V call is TRBV10-3, the J call TRBJ2-4, with 7 bases matching TRBD2. The CDR3 is made up of 15 amino acids. Germline CDR1 and CDR2: ENHRY and SYGVKD. J gave up 7 bases and V 2 bases, and 8 bases lay outside the gene matches.